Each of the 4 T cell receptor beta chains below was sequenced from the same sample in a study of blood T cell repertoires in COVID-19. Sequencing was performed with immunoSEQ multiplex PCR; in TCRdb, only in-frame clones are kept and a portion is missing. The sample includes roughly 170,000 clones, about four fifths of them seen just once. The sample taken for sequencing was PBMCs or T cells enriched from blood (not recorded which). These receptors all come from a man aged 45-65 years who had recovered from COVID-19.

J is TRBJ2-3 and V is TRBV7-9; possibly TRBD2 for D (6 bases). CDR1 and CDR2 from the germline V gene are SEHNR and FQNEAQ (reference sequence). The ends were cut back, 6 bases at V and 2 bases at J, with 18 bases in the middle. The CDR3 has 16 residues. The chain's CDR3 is CASRKAGTSYTDTQYF. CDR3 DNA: TGTGCCAGCAGAAAGGCCGGGACTTCTTACACAGATACGCAGTATTTT.

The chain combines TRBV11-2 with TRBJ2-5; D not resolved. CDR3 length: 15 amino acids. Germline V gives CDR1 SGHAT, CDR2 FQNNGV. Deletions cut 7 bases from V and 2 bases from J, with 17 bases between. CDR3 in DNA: TGTGCCAGCAACTCCGTGGGCAAAAATCAAGAGACCCAGTACTTC. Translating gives CASNSVGKNQETQYF.

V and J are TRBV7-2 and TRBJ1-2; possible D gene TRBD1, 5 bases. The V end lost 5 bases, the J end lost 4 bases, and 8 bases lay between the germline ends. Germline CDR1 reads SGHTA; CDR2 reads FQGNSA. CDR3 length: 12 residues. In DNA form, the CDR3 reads TGTGCCAGCAGCCGTGACAGCTATGGCTACACCTTC. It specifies CASSRDSYGYTF.

The CDR3 region has the DNA TGTGCCAGTAGTGCCAGGGCCGGGACAGGGGTTCTAGGTGAGCAGTTCTTC. It yields the protein CASSARAGTGVLGEQFF. The genes are TRBV19 and TRBJ2-1; 10 nucleotides align to TRBD1. The CDR3 has 17 residues. CDR1 LNHDA and CDR2 SQIVND come from the germline V gene (reference sequence). V gave up 5 bases and J gave up 9 bases; unmatched junction bases: 16. Using reference TRBV19 and TRBJ2-1 for the parts outside the CDR3, the full variable domain is DGGITQSPKYLFRKEGQNVTLSCEQNLNHDAMYWYRQDPGQGLRLIYYSQIVNDFQKGDIAEGYSVSREKKESFPLTVTSAQKNPTAFYLCASSARAGTGVLGEQFFGPGTRLTVL.